This T cell receptor (beta chain) originates from a study of cytomegalovirus exposure and HLA in healthy donors. For the study at large: One earlier analysis, a look at around 170 million T cells, found some 110 million unique TCR beta sequences. Broader study findings: Reported results showed that the classifier diagnosed cytomegalovirus status with high specificity and sensitivity. It was reported in a later analysis that an Asian-associated ancestry cluster showed fewer N-insertions than the roughly 670-donor mean. In an earlier analysis, about 87% or about 30%: the productive usage of most TCR beta V segments.

The study ran its PCR with 60 Vbeta and 13 Jbeta primers. Produced via immunoSEQ multiplex PCR; TCRdb's table is partial and in-frame only. The sample lists about 120,000 clones; over 65% were seen once. With respect to this clone: Antigen: not known.

V was pared by 5 bases and J by 0 bases, with 13 bases between. CDR1 and CDR2 (germline): LGHNA, YNFKEQ. The CDR3 totals 15 residues. The gene calls are TRBV4-2 and TRBJ2-5; D not resolved. The sequencing sample was made of PBMCs. The origin of this receptor is a woman in her thirties or forties in good health and CMV-seropositive. CDR3 sequence (DNA): TGTGCCAGCAGCTCCGTTTCAGGCAACCAAGAGACCCAGTACTTC. Translation gives CASSSVSGNQETQYF.